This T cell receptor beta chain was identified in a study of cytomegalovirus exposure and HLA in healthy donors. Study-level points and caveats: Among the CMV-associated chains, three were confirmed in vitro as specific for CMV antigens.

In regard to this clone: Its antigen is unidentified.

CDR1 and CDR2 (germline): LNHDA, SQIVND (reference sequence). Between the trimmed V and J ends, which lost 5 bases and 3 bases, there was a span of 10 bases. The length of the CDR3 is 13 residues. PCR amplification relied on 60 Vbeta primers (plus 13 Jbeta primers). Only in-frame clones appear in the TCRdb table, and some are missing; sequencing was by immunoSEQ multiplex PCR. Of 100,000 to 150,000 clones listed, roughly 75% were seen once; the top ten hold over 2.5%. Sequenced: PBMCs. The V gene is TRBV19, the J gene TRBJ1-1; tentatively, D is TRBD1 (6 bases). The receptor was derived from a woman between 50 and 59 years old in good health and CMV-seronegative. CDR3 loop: CASSLYRDTEAFF. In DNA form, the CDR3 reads TGTGCCAGTAGTTTATACAGGGACACTGAAGCTTTCTTT.